Listed below are T cell receptor beta chains from one sample, sequenced in a study of CD8 T cells in Susac syndrome. TCRdb processed the immunoSEQ multiplex PCR reads anew with MiXCR; each CDR3 protein has one entry. The sample consists of hundreds of thousands of distinct CDR3 sequences, roughly 85% of them appearing once. Source material: CD8+ T cells from PBMCs. The receptor set was obtained from a human donor with multiple sclerosis. CDR3s include the opening cysteine and the closing phenylalanine or tryptophan. A D gene is named only where the DNA matches it firmly. Size is stated for part of the rows, as once, few or many counts, or as a class when the clone is expanded.

D	J	size	V	DNA	CDR3
TRBD1	TRBJ2-5	-	TRBV9	TGTGCCAGCAGCGTCCCCAGGACAGGTTTAGGGGGAGAGACCCAGTACTTC	CASSVPRTGLGGETQYF
-	TRBJ1-4	-	TRBV7-9	TGTGCCAGCAGCTTATCGTTAGCGGGTGAAAAACTGTTTTTT	CASSLSLAGEKLFF
TRBD2	TRBJ2-5	-	TRBV4-2	TGTGCCAGCAGCCAAGTACGGACGGGAGGGCCCCAAGAGACCCAGTACTTC	CASSQVRTGGPQETQYF
-	TRBJ2-3	-	TRBV27	TGTGCCAGCAGTTCCCCCCCCGCGGGCACAGATACGCAGTATTTT	CASSSPPAGTDTQYF
TRBD2	TRBJ2-3	-	TRBV6-5	TGTGCCAGCAGTTACGAGGCTAGCGGGCTTAGCACAGATACGCAGTATTTT	CASSYEASGLSTDTQYF
TRBD2	TRBJ2-1	-	TRBV29-1	TGCAGCGTCGAGGGACTAGCGGCCCCCATAGGTGAGCAGTTCTTC	CSVEGLAAPIGEQFF
-	TRBJ1-4	-	TRBV11-3	TGTGCCAGCAGCTTAGAACGACCTAATGAAAAACTGTTTTTT	CASSLERPNEKLFF
-	TRBJ1-5	-	TRBV5-8	TGTGCCAGCAGCTTGGTAGGGTCGCAAATTCAGCCCCAGCATTTT	CASSLVGSQIQPQHF
TRBD2	TRBJ2-5	-	TRBV7-9	TGTGCCAGCAGCTTGAGCTCCGGCGGGAGTGAGACCCAGTACTTC	CASSLSSGGSETQYF
TRBD2	TRBJ2-3	-	TRBV7-3	TGTGCCAGCAGCCAAACCGGGACTAGCGGGGATACGCAGTATTTT	CASSQTGTSGDTQYF
TRBD1	TRBJ1-6	-	TRBV19	TGTGCCAGCCGGACAGGGGCGAATTCACCCCTCCACTTT	CASRTGANSPLHF
TRBD1	TRBJ1-1	-	TRBV13	TGTGCCAGCAGCTTACGGACAGGGGCGAACACTGAAGCTTTCTTT	CASSLRTGANTEAFF
TRBD2	TRBJ2-3	-	TRBV4-3	TGCGCCAGCAGCCAAGGACTAGCCGGTTTCCCAGATACGCAGTATTTT	CASSQGLAGFPDTQYF
-	TRBJ2-1	once	TRBV12-5	TGTGCTAGTGGTGGGTGGAATGAGCAGTTCTTC	CASGGWNEQFF
-	TRBJ1-1	once	TRBV5-1	TGCGCCAGCATTGAGTCGCGGATGGGTTCCACTGAAGCTTTCTTT	CASIESRMGSTEAFF
TRBD1	TRBJ2-7	-	TRBV28	TGTGCCACCAAGCCCCGGGACAGGGGCTACGAGCAGTACTTC	CATKPRDRGYEQYF
-	TRBJ2-7	-	TRBV27	TGTGCCAGCAGTGACATGGACAGCATCGGTTACGAGCAGTACTTC	CASSDMDSIGYEQYF